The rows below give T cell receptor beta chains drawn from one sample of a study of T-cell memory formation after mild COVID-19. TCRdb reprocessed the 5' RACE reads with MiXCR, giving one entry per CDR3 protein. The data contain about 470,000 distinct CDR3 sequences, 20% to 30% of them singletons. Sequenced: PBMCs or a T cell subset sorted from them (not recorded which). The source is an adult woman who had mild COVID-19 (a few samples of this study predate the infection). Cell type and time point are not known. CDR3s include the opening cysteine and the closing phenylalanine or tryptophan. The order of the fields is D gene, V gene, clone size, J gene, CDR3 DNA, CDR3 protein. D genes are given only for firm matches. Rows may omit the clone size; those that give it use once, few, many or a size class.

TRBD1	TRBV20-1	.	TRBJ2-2	TGCAGTGCTAGAGATCCGGGACAGGGTAACGGGGAGCTGTTTTTT	CSARDPGQGNGELFF
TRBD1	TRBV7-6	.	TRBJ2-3	TGTGCCAGCAGCTTAATTGTCGGGACAGGGGTCCCTCGCCCTACAGATACGCAGTATTTT	CASSLIVGTGVPRPTDTQYF
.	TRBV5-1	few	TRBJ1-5	TGCGCCAGCAGCCCAGGGTTCCATAGCAATCAGCCCCAGCATTTT	CASSPGFHSNQPQHF
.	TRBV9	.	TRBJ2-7	TGTGCCAGCAGCGTAGAAGGGGTAACATACGAGCAGTACTTC	CASSVEGVTYEQYF
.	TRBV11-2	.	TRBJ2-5	TGTGCCAGCAGCTTAGGTTTCCGGGGGCGAGAGACCCAGTACTTC	CASSLGFRGRETQYF
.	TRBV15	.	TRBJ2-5	TGTGCCACCAGCCGATATGATCCAGAGACCCAGTACTTC	CATSRYDPETQYF
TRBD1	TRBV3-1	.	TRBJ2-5	TGTGCCAGCAGCCGATGGACAGGGGATGGAGAGACCCAGTACTTC	CASSRWTGDGETQYF
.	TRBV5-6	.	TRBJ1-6	TGTGCCAGCAGCTTGGCAGTCCAACATTCACCCCTCCACTTT	CASSLAVQHSPLHF
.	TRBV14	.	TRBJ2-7	TGTGCCAGCAGCCAAGGACTGGGGCCGGTATCCTACGAGCAGTACTTC	CASSQGLGPVSYEQYF
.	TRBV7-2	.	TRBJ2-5	TGTGCCAGCAGCCCTATGGCGGCGGAGACCCAGTACTTC	CASSPMAAETQYF
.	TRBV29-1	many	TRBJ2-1	TGCAGCGTCGGGCGGGGTCACAATGAGCAGTTCTTC	CSVGRGHNEQFF
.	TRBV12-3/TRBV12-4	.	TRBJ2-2	TGTGCCAGCAGTTTTCTTACAGGCAGTAACACCGGGGAGCTGTTTTTT	CASSFLTGSNTGELFF
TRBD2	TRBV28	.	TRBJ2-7	TGTGCCAGCAGTTTCATAGGGACTAGAAGACACGAGCAGTACTTC	CASSFIGTRRHEQYF
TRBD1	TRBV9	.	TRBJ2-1	TGTGCCAGCAACGCCGGGACAGGACTTTACAATGAGCAGTTCTTC	CASNAGTGLYNEQFF
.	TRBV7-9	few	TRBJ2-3	TGTGCCAGCAGCCCCAGAAGTGGCACAGATACGCAGTATTTT	CASSPRSGTDTQYF
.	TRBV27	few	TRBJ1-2	TGTGCCAGCAGCCAGGACTCTAACTATGGCTACACCTTC	CASSQDSNYGYTF
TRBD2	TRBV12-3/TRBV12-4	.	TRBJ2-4	TGTGCCAGCACCTTACGGGGGGGGTTTAAAAACATTCAGTACTTC	CASTLRGGFKNIQYF
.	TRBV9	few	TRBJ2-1	TGTGCCAGCAGCCCGGGACATTCCCAGCAGTTCTTC	CASSPGHSQQFF
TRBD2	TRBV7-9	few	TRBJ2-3	TGTGCCAGCAGCTGGGAGGGAGGTCCCACAGATACGCAGTATTTT	CASSWEGGPTDTQYF
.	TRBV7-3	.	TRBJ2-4	TGTGCCAGCAGCTTAGGAGGGCAGGGGGGGCCAAACATTCAGTACTTC	CASSLGGQGGPNIQYF
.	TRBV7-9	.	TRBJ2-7	TGTGCCAGCAGCTTAGATCTCGGATCTTCCTACGAGCAGTACTTC	CASSLDLGSSYEQYF
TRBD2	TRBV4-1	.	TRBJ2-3	TGCGCCAGCAGCCATCCGGGACTAGCGGGAGTCCATCCCGGGACAGATACGCAGTATTTT	CASSHPGLAGVHPGTDTQYF
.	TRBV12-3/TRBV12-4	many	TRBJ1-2	TGTGCCAGCTCCCAGGGGAAGAGCGATGGCTACACCTTC	CASSQGKSDGYTF
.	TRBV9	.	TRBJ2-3	TGTGCCAGCAGCGCAGCGAAGGATACGCAGTATTTT	CASSAAKDTQYF
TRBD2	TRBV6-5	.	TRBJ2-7	TGTGCCAGCAGCATACTAGCGGGCGGCCCCAGCTCCTACGAGCAGTACTTC	CASSILAGGPSSYEQYF
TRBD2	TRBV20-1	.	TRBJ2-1	TGCAGTGCTAGAGATGGTCAGGCGGGAGGGGGATTCTACAATGAGCAGTTCTTC	CSARDGQAGGGFYNEQFF
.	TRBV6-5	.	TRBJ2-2	TGTGCCAGCAGTTACCCTCGAAGTCCCGGGGAGCTGTTTTTT	CASSYPRSPGELFF
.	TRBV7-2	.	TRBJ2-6	TGTGCCAGCAGCTTCCGTCGGGGTGGCATATCCTCCTCTGGGGCCAACGTCCTGACTTTC	CASSFRRGGISSSGANVLTF
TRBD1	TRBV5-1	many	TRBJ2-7	TGCGCCAGCAGCTCGGACAGGGGCAGGGACGAGCAGTACTTC	CASSSDRGRDEQYF